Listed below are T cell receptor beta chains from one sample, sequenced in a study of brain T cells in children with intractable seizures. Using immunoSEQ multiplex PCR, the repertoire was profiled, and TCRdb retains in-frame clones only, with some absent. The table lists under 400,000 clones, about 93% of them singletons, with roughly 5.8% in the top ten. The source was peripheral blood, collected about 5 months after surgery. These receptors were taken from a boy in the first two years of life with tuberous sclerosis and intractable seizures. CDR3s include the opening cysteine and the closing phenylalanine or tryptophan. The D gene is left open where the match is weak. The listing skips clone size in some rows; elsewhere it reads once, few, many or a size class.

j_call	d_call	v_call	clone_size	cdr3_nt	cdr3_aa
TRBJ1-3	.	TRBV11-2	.	TGTGCCAGCAGCTTAGATCCCTCTGGAAACACCATATATTTT	CASSLDPSGNTIYF
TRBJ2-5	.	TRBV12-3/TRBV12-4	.	TGTGCCAGCCGACGACTTTCGGAGACCCAGTACTTC	CASRRLSETQYF
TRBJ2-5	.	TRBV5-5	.	TGTGCCAGCAGCTTGTCAGGCCAAGAGACCCAGTACTTC	CASSLSGQETQYF
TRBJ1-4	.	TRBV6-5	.	TGTGCCAGCAGCCTGGGCCTCAAGAATGAAAAACTGTTTTTT	CASSLGLKNEKLFF
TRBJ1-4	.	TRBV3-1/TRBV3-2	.	TGTGCCAGCAGCCAAGACGCGGAGGGAGAAAAACTGTTTTTT	CASSQDAEGEKLFF
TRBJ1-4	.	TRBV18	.	TGTGCCAGCTCACCCGGACCGATAGTTGCAACTAATGAAAAACTGTTTTTT	CASSPGPIVATNEKLFF
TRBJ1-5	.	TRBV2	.	TGTGCCAGCAGGGGAGTTGAACTCGGAAATCAGCCCCAGCATTTT	CASRGVELGNQPQHF
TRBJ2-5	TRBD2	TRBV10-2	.	TGCGCCAGCAGTGAGCGGGGGGTTCAAGAGACCCAGTACTTC	CASSERGVQETQYF
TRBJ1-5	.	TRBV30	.	TGTGCCTGGAGCGAGGGGCAGGGATTTAAGACGCCCCAGCATTTT	CAWSEGQGFKTPQHF
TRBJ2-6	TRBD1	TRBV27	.	TGTGCCAGCAGCCCCCTTACGGTGGACAGGCGAAATCCCTCTGGGGCCAACGTCCTGACTTTC	CASSPLTVDRRNPSGANVLTF
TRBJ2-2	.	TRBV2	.	TGTGCCAGCAGTCCCGCCGGGGCCGACACCGGGGAGCTGTTTTTT	CASSPAGADTGELFF
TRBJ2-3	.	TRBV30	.	TGTGCCTGGAGTGTAGCGGATACTAGCACAGATACGCAGTATTTT	CAWSVADTSTDTQYF
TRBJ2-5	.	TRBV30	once	TGTGCCTTTCACCAGGGGAAGGGGGAGACCCAGTACTTC	CAFHQGKGETQYF
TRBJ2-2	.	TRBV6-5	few	TGTGCCACTCGGGGGCAGGGAGCGACCGGGGAGCTGTTTTTT	CATRGQGATGELFF
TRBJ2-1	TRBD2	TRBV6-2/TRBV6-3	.	TGTGCCAGCAGCCCCGTCCGCACTAGCGGGAGGGGCAATGAGCAGTTCTTC	CASSPVRTSGRGNEQFF
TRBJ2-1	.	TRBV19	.	TGTGCCAGTAGTATCATGGGGGGATCCTACAATGAGCAGTTCTTC	CASSIMGGSYNEQFF
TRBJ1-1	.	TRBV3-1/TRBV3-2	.	TGTGCCAGCAGCCAAGAGGTTTTAAACACTGAAGCTTTCTTT	CASSQEVLNTEAFF
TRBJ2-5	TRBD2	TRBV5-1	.	TGCGCCAGCAGCTTGATAACTAGCGGGATGGGAGAGACCCAGTACTTC	CASSLITSGMGETQYF
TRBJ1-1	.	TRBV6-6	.	TGTGCCAGCAGTTACTCGGGGGTCTTGAACACTGAAGCTTTCTTT	CASSYSGVLNTEAFF
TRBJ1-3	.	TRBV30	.	TGTGCCTGGAGCTCTGGAAACACCATATATTTT	CAWSSGNTIYF
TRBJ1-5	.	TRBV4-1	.	TGCGCCAGCAGCCCCGGCCCGACTATTAGCAATCAGCCCCAGCATTTT	CASSPGPTISNQPQHF
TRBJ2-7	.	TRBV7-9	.	TGTGCCAGCAGCTTATCGGGGGGCCGGGACAACTCCTACGAGCAGTACTTC	CASSLSGGRDNSYEQYF
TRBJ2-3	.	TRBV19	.	TGTGCCAGTAGTCCCAGGCTCCGGGAGAACTCAGATACGCAGTATTTT	CASSPRLRENSDTQYF